This TCR beta chain was recovered during a study of regulatory T cells in long-lasting Graves disease listed by TCRdb under 2021. With respect to the entire study: Patients with newly diagnosed Graves' disease had been on antithyroid drugs for under 3 months. A total of 33 samples were covered by TCR sequencing, comprising around 13 persistent and 20 newly diagnosed Graves' disease patients. Persistent Graves' disease patients were compared with newly diagnosed Graves' disease patients by peripheral blood TCR sequencing and RNA sequencing. The study was registered as a clinical trial and conducted in China. Study-wide findings and limitations: Sequencing and analysis were limited to the TCR beta chain. Compared with newly diagnosed patients, patients with persistent Graves' disease had lower TCR Shannon entropy and fewer highly expanded clones, which suggests clonal expansion. Only peripheral blood was studied, because thyroid tissue, the primary lesion, was inaccessible. The small sample size was acknowledged by the authors as a limitation that may reduce accuracy. Preferential use of TRBV28, TRBJ1-2 and TRBJ2-5 was observed in persistent disease, whereas TRBV20-1 and TRBJ2-1 were favored in newly diagnosed disease. Patients with persistent disease shared more public clonotypes (approximately 2,500) than newly diagnosed patients did (around 930).

Library preparation employed multiplex PCR. Reads for this sample came from an Illumina HiSeq 4000. To build TCR beta libraries, CDR3 regions were amplified by Arm-PCR using iRepertoire HTBI primers. Before sequencing, the PCR products underwent gel purification. As for how the authors treated the data: Gene usage analysis of CDR3 amino acid clonotypes relied on the roughly 60 TRBV and about 15 TRBJ segments identified across samples. COPE and FqMerger were used to merge the filtered high-quality paired reads into contigs. BLAST was used to align contigs to IMGT TRBV, TRBD and TRBJ reference genes, and CDR3 was defined according to IMGT. Clonotypes above 0.1% frequency were classified as highly expanded clones. Shannon entropy was used to measure repertoire diversity, and the Gini coefficient was used to measure V-J evenness. A clonotype was considered public if more than one individual shared it. TCRdb trimmed public reads at Q25 via fastp, called clones via MiXCR and kept in-frame beta chains. Rows with one shared CDR3 protein collapse into an entry with the most common genes and DNA. These V and J calls rely on TCRdb rather than the paper's analysis. The sample includes about 220,000 distinct CDR3 sequences, with roughly a fifth observed a single time. The leading ten clones occupy about 12% of the sample.

In this sample, this clonotype turned up many times. Its cognate antigen has yet to be identified. No much larger clonotype is one base removed from it; base qualities were not supplied. This specimen's time point label, per the study, means: newly diagnosed GD, antithyroid drugs for less than 3 months. For both TCR sequencing and RNA sequencing, RNA was extracted from PBMCs in TRIzol. The diagnosis of Graves' disease was made according to American Thyroid Association guidelines. The patients came from an endocrinology department in Xi'an, China. Each patient gave approximately 9 milliliters of peripheral blood, collected in an EDTA anticoagulant tube. Ficoll Paque Plus density gradient separation was used to isolate PBMCs, and no further T cell sorting was done. An Agilent 2100 Bioanalyzer and agarose gel were used to check RNA quality, and a NanoDrop 2000 was used to measure RNA concentration. According to the germline V gene, CDR1 reads MNHEY and CDR2 reads SVGEGT. For this chain, trimming is 6 bases at the V end and 4 bases at the J end, and the number of junction bases without a gene match is 0. The CDR3 numbers 13 residues from cysteine through phenylalanine. Here the CDR3 DNA is all that survives: 39 bases in frame from base 1.

This same sample was also part of a study on T cells in Graves' hyperthyroidism and ophthalmopathy. As the second study states: Stable Graves' hyperthyroidism was defined as no progression to ophthalmopathy during 18 months of follow-up. Hyperthyroidism patients were newly diagnosed, had a disease duration of under 2 months, and were aged 18 to 65 years. Exclusion was applied to patients with uncontrolled infections, other autoimmune diseases, pregnancy or lactation. Diagnoses were established on the basis of clinical symptoms, serum thyroxine and TRAb, thyroid ultrasound, and orbital computed tomography. For the first round of RT-PCR on the TCR CDR3, the HTBI primer set was used together with the Qiagen OneStep RT-PCR kit. Most expanded thyroid clonotypes (frequency above 0.001) were also detected in blood, suggesting blood repertoires may reflect thyroid immune responses. In cross-validation, a model built on a 13 V-J signature told ophthalmopathy apart from stable hyperthyroidism with just under 90% sensitivity and about 81% specificity, and in testing the same model reached 80%/75%. In validation, progression to ophthalmopathy was predicted by the model with around 70% sensitivity and roughly 76% specificity, a median of around 5.9 months before onset. A discovery cohort of about 95 patients, about 40 with Graves' ophthalmopathy and approximately 57 with stable Graves' hyperthyroidism, was used to find distinguishing TCR V-J signatures. Prospective prediction of ophthalmopathy was tested in an independent validation cohort of 18 to 20 hyperthyroidism patients and 15 to 17 patients who later progressed to ophthalmopathy. For training and testing, the 100 or so patients in the discovery cohort were randomly divided in a 7:3 ratio. The study also compared thyroid tissue and blood T-cell repertoires from about six Graves' hyperthyroidism patients. After blood sampling, hyperthyroidism patients were treated with methimazole at a starting dose of 30 mg daily, and ophthalmopathy patients were treated with high-dose intravenous methylprednisolone. Libraries were constructed in a second round of multiplex PCR, after which size selection and purification were performed. The libraries were sequenced on an Illumina HiSeq2000 using paired-end 100 bp reads. Raw data were processed with SOAPnuke, discarding reads with adapters, uncalled bases, mean Phred below 15, or no exact constant-primer or identifier match. COPE v1.2.5 was used to merge the high-quality paired reads, and each unique nucleotide sequence was defined as a clonotype. MiTCR v1.1 was used to align clonotypes to the IMGT TRBV, TRBD and TRBJ reference segments. The analysis included only V-J combinations with a frequency above 0.0001, which together covered roughly 99% of the repertoires. The TCS score was defined as F50 (clonal expansion) divided by E x V (chaos), with BLOSUM62-based TCRdist calculated between CDR3 peptides within each V-J. Welch's t-statistics and random forest reduced fewer than 550 V-J features to around 14, which were used in a naive Bayes classifier (R e1071). Sample size was not statistically predetermined, and investigators were not blinded to group allocation. According to the paper, TCR Vbeta CDR3 sequencing was carried out on over 130 peripheral blood samples, which came from over 40 ophthalmopathy, roughly 75 hyperthyroidism and approximately 17 progressor patients.

This material consisted of peripheral blood mononuclear cells (PBMCs), taken at new diagnosis, from a patient treated with antithyroid drugs. The V and J genes are TRBV6-2 or TRBV6-3 and TRBJ2-7; 13 nucleotides in the junction match TRBD2. The sequence came from a young woman with Graves disease. Donor details come from another sample of the same person, matched by shared clones. The CDR3 region reads CASRTSGRYEQYF. The DNA sequence reads TGTGCCAGCAGGACTAGCGGGAGGTACGAGCAGTACTTC.